A selection of T cell receptor beta chains follows, all from one sample in a study of blood T cell repertoires in COVID-19. This table comes from immunoSEQ multiplex PCR, and its TCRdb copy is limited to in-frame clones, with some not included. The repertoire holds around 55,000 clones, with around 90% as singletons. The sample was peripheral blood. The receptor set was obtained from a human donor with active COVID-19. The donor label of this sample is uncertain. Each CDR3 is given with its conserved first and last residue. D genes are given only for firm matches. For some rows the clone size is stated as once, few or many, or as a class when expanded; others skip it.

v_call,clone_size,d_call,j_call,cdr3_nt,cdr3_aa
TRBV12-3/TRBV12-4,once,-,TRBJ1-1,TGTGCCAGCACCCGGGGGGGGAACACTGAAGCTTTCTTT,CASTRGGNTEAFF
TRBV5-8,-,-,TRBJ2-7,TGTGCCAGCAGCTTCCCTGGGCTAATCTACGAGCAGTACTTC,CASSFPGLIYEQYF
TRBV11-3,-,-,TRBJ2-6,TGTGCCAGCATCCCGGCAGGGGACTCTGGGGCCAACGTCCTGACTTTC,CASIPAGDSGANVLTF
TRBV6-6,-,-,TRBJ1-4,TGTGCCAGCAGTCCAAGGACAGTTTCAACTAATGAAAAACTGTTTTTT,CASSPRTVSTNEKLFF
TRBV30,-,-,TRBJ1-6,TGTGCCTGGAGTCTTCGACAGTCAGCATATAATTCACCCCTCCACTTT,CAWSLRQSAYNSPLHF
TRBV10-1,-,-,TRBJ2-1,TGCGCCAGCAGTGAGCAAGGGGTGAATGAGCAGTTCTTC,CASSEQGVNEQFF
TRBV20-1,once,-,TRBJ1-1,TGCAGTGCTGCCCGGGGGACTGAAGCTTTCTTT,CSAARGTEAFF
TRBV7-8,-,-,TRBJ1-5,TGTGCCAGCAGCTTAGAAGGAGGGGGCAATCAGCCCCAGCATTTT,CASSLEGGGNQPQHF
TRBV11-2,once,-,TRBJ1-1,TGTGCCAGCAGCTTAGTAGGAGGCCCTATGAACACTGAAGCTTTCTTT,CASSLVGGPMNTEAFF
TRBV6-5,-,TRBD2,TRBJ2-1,TGTGCCAGCAGTTACGGGGGCGGGAGGGCCGGCAATGAGCAGTTCTTC,CASSYGGGRAGNEQFF
TRBV28,-,TRBD1,TRBJ2-3,TGTGCCAGCAGTGTTCCGGGACAGACAGATACGCAGTATTTT,CASSVPGQTDTQYF
TRBV7-2,-,-,TRBJ2-3,TGTGCCAGCAGCCTATCCCTACCAGATACGCAGTATTTT,CASSLSLPDTQYF
TRBV5-4,once,-,TRBJ2-3,TGTGCCAGCAGCTTTAAGCGGGTGACAGATACGCAGTATTTT,CASSFKRVTDTQYF
TRBV10-1,-,-,TRBJ2-7,TGCGCCAGCAGTGATGGGGTAGGGGTCTACGAGCAGTACTTC,CASSDGVGVYEQYF
TRBV3-1/TRBV3-2,-,TRBD2,TRBJ2-3,TGTGCCAGCAGCCAAGGCCGACATCGTGCGGGGGGGACCACAGATACGCAGTATTTT,CASSQGRHRAGGTTDTQYF
TRBV24-1,-,-,TRBJ1-5,TGTGCCACCAGTGAAGCAAAAGGCAATCAGCCCCAGCATTTT,CATSEAKGNQPQHF
TRBV7-9,once,TRBD2,TRBJ2-2,TGTGCCAGCAGCCTCGGGACTAGCGGGAGGAGGGACGGGGAGCTGTTTTTT,CASSLGTSGRRDGELFF
TRBV5-8,-,-,TRBJ2-3,TGTGCCAGCAGCCGGCGGGGAGACTCCACAGATACGCAGTATTTT,CASSRRGDSTDTQYF
TRBV5-1,-,TRBD2,TRBJ2-3,TGCGCCAGCAGCTTGTCAACACTAGCGGGGGCCGATACGCAGTATTTT,CASSLSTLAGADTQYF
TRBV2,-,TRBD2,TRBJ2-3,TGTGCCAGCAGCCAAGAACCGGGACTAGCGGGGATCACAGATACGCAGTATTTT,CASSQEPGLAGITDTQYF
TRBV7-9,-,-,TRBJ2-3,TGTGCCAGCAGCCATTGGAGCGGGAGCACAGATACGCAGTATTTT,CASSHWSGSTDTQYF
TRBV18,-,-,TRBJ2-5,TGTGCCAGCTCACCACAATATGCGGAGACCCAGTACTTC,CASSPQYAETQYF
TRBV18,-,-,TRBJ2-5,TGTGCCAGCTCACTAACGGGGGTAGAGACCCAGTACTTC,CASSLTGVETQYF
TRBV12-5,-,TRBD1,TRBJ2-7,TGTGCTAGTGGTTTGGCGCTATCGGGACAGGCCTACGAGCAGTACTTC,CASGLALSGQAYEQYF
TRBV7-2,-,TRBD1,TRBJ2-1,TGTGCCAGCAGCCCGACCACAGGGGGCTATGAGCAGTTCTTC,CASSPTTGGYEQFF
TRBV11-2,-,TRBD1,TRBJ1-6,TGTGCCAGCAGCCCACCCGCGACAGGGGAAGGTGATTCACCCCTCCACTTT,CASSPPATGEGDSPLHF